A single sample gave rise to the 11 T cell receptor beta chains below, sequenced in a study of neurological immune-mediated disorders (dated by TCRdb to the late 2010s). The library was obtained by 5' RACE. Sequencing relied on an Illumina HiSeq 2500. TCRdb took the public reads, trimmed them with fastp at Q25, ran MiXCR for clone calling and kept in-frame beta chains. Rows are unified per CDR3 protein, each entry keeping the most common DNA and genes. This sample lists approximately 66,000 distinct CDR3 sequences; almost 3.5% were detected once. The ten largest make up more than 3% of the sample. Sequencing input: PBMCs. The source of these receptors is a man aged 40-55 years with multiple sclerosis.

This clonotype was seen at least ten times. The chain joins TRBV14 to TRBJ1-1, with a tentative D call TRBD1 (6 bases). CDR3 size: 14 residues. CDR1 and CDR2 from the germline V gene are SGHDN and FVKESK. V lost 0 bases to trimming and J lost 9 bases, with 14 bases between them. The CDR3 nucleotides are TGTGCCAGCAGCCAAGAAGACGGGGGACACAAAGCTTTCTTT. Amino acid sequence: CASSQEDGGHKAFF.

This clonotype was counted many times. The genes are TRBV27 and TRBJ2-3; 10 positions agree with TRBD1. There are 16 residues in the CDR3. The trim removed 4 bases at V and 4 bases at J, leaving 8 bases unmatched. CDR1 is MNHEY, CDR2 SMNVEV, per germline (reference sequence). CDR3 sequence reads: CASSSLGQGVADTQYF. The CDR3 DNA reads TGTGCCAGCAGTTCGCTCGGACAGGGGGTCGCAGATACGCAGTATTTT.

This clonotype appeared a single time. A clone one base away is much larger, so this may be a read error. V usage is TRBV6-5 and J usage is TRBJ2-1; weak D call: TRBD2 (6 bases). With 5 bases removed from V and 5 bases from J, the gap between germline ends came to 13 bases. The CDR3 covers 14 residues. Germline lookup yields CDR1 MNHEY and CDR2 SVGAGI. As DNA, the CDR3 is TGTGCCAGCAGTCGTAGCGGCCACCACAATGAGCAGTTCTTC. This encodes CASSRSGHHNEQFF.

The table lists this clonotype with many counts. The genes are TRBV2 and TRBJ2-4, with 7 nucleotides matching TRBD2. The ends lost 6 bases at V and 5 bases at J; junction bases unmatched: 13. The CDR3 has 16 residues. CDR1 and CDR2 (germline): SNHLY, FYNNEI. CDR3 residues: CASSGDYYTSENIQYF. The DNA of the CDR3 is TGTGCCAGCAGCGGGGACTACTACACCAGTGAAAACATTCAGTACTTC.

In this sample, this clonotype turned up a few times. Its ends do not fully match the called genes, so a read error is possible. The chain is built from TRBV7-6 and TRBJ1-1; no definite D call. The germline V gene has CDR1 SGHVS and CDR2 FNYEAQ. This CDR3 is 12 amino acids long. This CDR3 reads CVSSKGNTEAFF. Here the CDR3 DNA reads TGTGTCAGCAGCAAAGGGAACACTGAAGCTTTCTTT.

This clonotype was seen many times. V is TRBV13 and J is TRBJ1-4, with TRBD1 identical over 9 bases. Per germline, CDR1 PRHDT and CDR2 FYEKMQ (reference sequence). With 4 bases clipped from V and 8 bases from J, the junction kept 11 bases outside the gene matches. The CDR3 covers 16 residues. CDR3 amino acids: CASSSHLDRGGEKLFF. DNA for the CDR3: TGTGCCAGCAGCTCTCACCTGGACAGGGGTGGCGAAAAACTGTTTTTT.

This chain uses TRBV5-6 with TRBJ2-1; 12 positions agree with TRBD1. Germline trimming cut 3 bases from V and 10 bases from J; bases unmatched to any gene: 14. Germline V gives CDR1 SGHDT, CDR2 YYEEEE. The CDR3 sequence is 17 residues long. Here the CDR3 DNA reads TGTGCCAGCAGCTACAAAACGGACTGGGACAGGGGGCACGAGCAGTTCTTC. Translation gives CASSYKTDWDRGHEQFF.

At least ten counts were recorded for this clonotype. The chain recombines TRBV12-3 or TRBV12-4 with TRBJ1-2, with a weak D call TRBD1 (5 bases). CDR3 size: 14 residues. V lost 5 bases to trimming and J lost 8 bases, with 18 bases between them. CDR3 nucleotides: TGTGCCAGCAGTCGGGACCCTGGATCCATAGGCTACACCTTC. This translates into CASSRDPGSIGYTF.

There are many counts of this clonotype. This sequence joins TRBV6-2 or TRBV6-3 and TRBJ1-1, with D hard to call. CDR1 MNHEY and CDR2 SVGEGT come from the germline V gene. V was cut by 0 bases and J by 3 bases, with 8 bases left in between. This CDR3 has 14 residues. The CDR3 reads CASSYSRADTEAFF. CDR3 nucleotides: TGTGCCAGCAGTTACTCGAGGGCAGACACTGAAGCTTTCTTT.

This clonotype was seen ten or more times. The rearrangement links TRBV10-3 to TRBJ1-5; D gene uncertain. This CDR3 is 14 amino acids long. V dropped 4 bases and J dropped 0 bases, with 7 bases sitting between them. Germline V gives CDR1 ENHRY, CDR2 SYGVKD. CDR3 amino acids: CAISVGYSNQPQHF. The CDR3 DNA sequence: TGTGCCATCAGTGTAGGATATAGCAATCAGCCCCAGCATTTT.

Many counts were recorded for this clonotype. The rearrangement links TRBV20-1 to TRBJ2-1; D is unresolved. V lost 3 bases, J lost 4 bases, and 13 bases lay in between. The CDR3 extends over 14 amino acids. CDR1 is DFQATT, CDR2 SNEGSKA, per germline (reference sequence). CDR3 sequence (DNA): TGCAGTGCTAGTCGAGGTCCTCCTTACAATGAGCAGTTCTTC. Translated, it gives CSASRGPPYNEQFF.